Below, 9 T cell receptor beta chains from the same sample are listed, as sequenced in a study of neurological immune-mediated disorders. TCRdb used MiXCR to reprocess the 5' RACE reads, holding one entry per CDR3 protein. The data show 100,000 or so distinct CDR3 sequences, with 3% to 4.5% seen just once and around 6% held by the top ten. Source material: PBMCs. These receptors all come from a woman between 18 and 29 years old with multiple sclerosis.

This clonotype was seen repeatedly, ten times or more. This chain connects TRBV5-1 to TRBJ1-2; possibly TRBD1 for D (5 bases). The CDR3 consists of 12 residues. Germline V gene lookup returns CDR1 SGHRS and CDR2 YFSETQ. V was pared by 1 base and J by 8 bases, with 9 bases between. CDR3: CASSLLNRGYTF. The CDR3 coding sequence is TGCGCCAGCAGCTTGTTAAACAGGGGCTACACCTTC.

This clonotype was seen more than once but under ten times. The gene calls are TRBV24-1 and TRBJ2-2, with 7 bases lining up with TRBD2. V lost 1 base to trimming and J lost 0 bases; unmatched junction nucleotides: 4. CDR3 size: 17 residues. CDR1 is KGHDR, CDR2 SFDVKD, per germline. The CDR3 nucleotides are TGTGCCACCAGTGATTTTGAGGGACTAACGAACACCGGGGAGCTGTTTTTT. Residues: CATSDFEGLTNTGELFF.

This clonotype showed up just a few times. The V and J genes are TRBV20-1 and TRBJ2-3, with D possibly called TRBD1 or TRBD2 (6 bases each). Trimming took off 3 bases at V and 2 bases at J, with 12 bases between the two ends. The CDR3 has 14 amino acids. Looked up from germline, CDR1 is DFQATT and CDR2 is SNEGSKA (reference sequence). In nucleotides, the CDR3 is TGCAGTGCTAGTGGAGGGGGGACCACAGATACGCAGTATTTT. Its protein product is CSASGGGTTDTQYF.

This clonotype was seen repeatedly, ten times or more. The chain is built from TRBV21-1 and TRBJ2-3; TRBD2, the table's D call, was not compared with the DNA. TRBV21-1 is recorded as a pseudogene. The CDR3 totals 18 residues. CDR3 loop: CASSKADFIAGGPDTQYF. CDR3 sequence (DNA): TGTGCCAGCAGCAAAGCTGACTTTATAGCGGGAGGTCCAGATACGCAGTATTTT.

This clonotype was found many times. The rearrangement joins TRBV5-1 to TRBJ2-3; no reliable D call. This CDR3 has 13 amino acids. V shed 4 bases and J shed 4 bases, with 10 bases lying between them. The germline V gene encodes CDR1 SGHRS and CDR2 YFSETQ. Written as DNA, the CDR3 is TGCGCCAGCAGCCCCCCTCTGTCAGATACGCAGTATTTT. Protein product: CASSPPLSDTQYF.

Worth noting for this clonotype: Since a much larger clone is just one base distant, this may be a read error. This CDR3 fails to terminate in the conserved phenylalanine or tryptophan, so it likely reflects a read error. The genes are TRBV7-2 and TRBJ2-5; D remains unclear. This CDR3 is built from 15 residues. V was clipped by 2 bases and J by 1 base, with 11 bases between them. Per the germline V gene, CDR1 is SGHTA and CDR2 is FQGNSA. DNA for the CDR3: TGTGCCAGCAGCTTACATAGTATTGCCCAAGAGACCCAGTACTGC. Translated: CASSLHSIAQETQYC.

Ten or more counts support this clonotype. J is TRBJ1-2 and V is TRBV12-3 or TRBV12-4; D perhaps matches TRBD1 (6 bases). Trimming left V 5 bases short and J 3 bases short, with 10 bases between. The CDR3 totals 13 residues. The CDR3 DNA follows: TGTGCCAGCAGTCCAGGGGAGGACTATGGCTACACCTTC. It translates to CASSPGEDYGYTF.

This clonotype showed up many times. This rearrangement joins TRBV5-1 to TRBJ2-1, with TRBD2 identical over 14 bases. This CDR3 comprises 19 residues. Looked up from germline, CDR1 is SGHRS and CDR2 is YFSETQ. V lost 4 bases, J lost 0 bases, and 9 bases stayed unmatched. The CDR3 DNA reads TGCGCCAGCAGCGTGGGACTAGCGGGGGCCAAGAGCTCCTACAATGAGCAGTTCTTC. Translating gives CASSVGLAGAKSSYNEQFF. Based on the CDR3 plus reference TRBV5-1 and TRBJ2-1, the full variable domain is KAGVTQTPRYLIKTRGQQVTLSCSPISGHRSVSWYQQTPGQGLQFLFEYFSETQRNKGNFPGRFSGRQFSNSRSEMNVSTLELGDSALYLCASSVGLAGAKSSYNEQFFGPGTRLTVL.

This clonotype was picked up one time. One junction end disagrees with the germline gene, perhaps due to a read error. The chain uses TRBV6-2 or TRBV6-3 and TRBJ1-5, with D possibly TRBD1 on 6 matching bases. The CDR3 runs 15 residues. Germline CDR1 reads MNHEY; CDR2 reads SVGEGT. The CDR3 sequence: CASSYRDTGRGTQNF. CDR3 DNA sequence: TGTGCCAGCAGTTACCGGGACACGGGAAGGGGGACCCAGAATTTT.